A single sample is the source of the 4 T cell receptor beta chains below, sequenced in a study of cytomegalovirus exposure and HLA in healthy donors. The PCR used 60 Vbeta and 13 Jbeta primers. Produced via immunoSEQ multiplex PCR; TCRdb's table is partial and in-frame only. The sample records around 97,000 clones, 73% being singletons. The sequencing sample was made of PBMCs. The receptors here all came from a man between 40 and 49 years old in good health and CMV-seronegative.

CDR3 DNA: TGTGCCACCAGCAGAGGGGTGGGGCTGGAGAAGCAGTACTTC. Its translation: CATSRGVGLEKQYF. The chain uses TRBV15 and TRBJ2-7; a possible D gene is TRBD1 (5 bases). This CDR3 region has 14 residues. Trimming took off 1 base at V and 8 bases at J, with 15 bases between the two ends. The germline V gene encodes CDR1 LNHNV and CDR2 YYDKDF (reference sequence).

This chain uses TRBV5-1 with TRBJ1-6; 9 nucleotides match TRBD1. The V segment lost 3 bases and the J segment 2 bases; nucleotides outside the gene matches: 12. This CDR3 contains 19 residues. Germline V gene data show CDR1 as SGHRS and CDR2 as YFSETQ. The CDR3 sequence is CASSSGPMGQGTYNSPLHF. CDR3 in DNA: TGCGCCAGCAGCTCGGGACCAATGGGACAGGGAACCTATAATTCACCCCTCCACTTT.

This clone turned up a few times. The chain carries TRBV2 and TRBJ1-1; the match to TRBD1 covers 9 bases. The germline V gene has CDR1 SNHLY and CDR2 FYNNEI. The CDR3 runs to 14 residues. V lost 7 bases and J lost 5; bases outside the gene matches: 8. The CDR3 is CASTRQTGGTEAFF. Written as DNA, the CDR3 is TGTGCCAGCACCCGACAGACAGGGGGAACTGAAGCTTTCTTT. Variable domain in full (rest from reference TRBV2 and TRBJ1-1): EPEVTQTPSHQVTQMGQEVILRCVPISNHLYFYWYRQILGQKVEFLVSFYNNEISEKSEIFDDQFSVERPDGSNFTLKIRSTKLEDSAMYFCASTRQTGGTEAFFGQGTRLTVV.

This clone was counted a few times. The CDR3 loop is CASSRGGHSPLHF. CDR3 bases: TGTGCCAGCAGTAGGGGGGGCCATTCACCCCTCCACTTT. This chain joins TRBV9 and TRBJ1-6; TRBD1 is a possible D gene (6 bases). This CDR3 has 13 amino acids. Trimming took off 5 bases at V and 8 bases at J, with 11 bases between the two ends. CDR1 and CDR2 from the germline V gene are SGDLS and YYNGEE.